Below are 29 T cell receptor beta chains sequenced from a single sample in a study of cytomegalovirus exposure and HLA in healthy donors. PCR used 60 Vbeta primers and 13 Jbeta primers. The table came from immunoSEQ multiplex PCR; TCRdb's copy has only in-frame clones and leaves some out. Of 65,000 to 70,000 clones detected, around 68% appear once; the ten largest clones hold about 10%. The sample taken for sequencing was PBMCs. The receptor source for this set is a woman in her 30s in good health and CMV-seronegative.

By frequency in the sample, this clone is medium-sized. The rearrangement joins TRBV6-1 to TRBJ2-3; 12 nucleotides align to TRBD2. The CDR3 is made up of 15 amino acids. V shed 2 bases and J 4 bases; nucleotides not matched to a gene: 1. In germline, CDR1 is MNHNS, CDR2 SASEGT. The CDR3 coding sequence is TGTGCCAGCAGTGAACTAGCGGGGGGGCCAGATACGCAGTATTTT. Protein: CASSELAGGPDTQYF.

The CDR3: CASSGSGAQAPYGYTF. In nucleotides, the CDR3 is TGTGCCAGCAGCGGGAGTGGGGCACAGGCCCCCTATGGCTACACCTTC. This chain connects TRBV9 to TRBJ1-2, with D perhaps matching TRBD1 (5 bases). The CDR3 runs to 16 residues. V gave up 3 bases and J gave up 4 bases, with 19 bases separating them. CDR1 is SGDLS and CDR2 is YYNGEE in the germline V gene.

V is TRBV5-1 and J is TRBJ2-3, with no clear D. Deletions cut 3 bases from V and 0 bases from J, with 5 bases between. In germline, CDR1 is SGHRS, CDR2 YFSETQ. There are 13 residues in the CDR3. The CDR3 coding sequence is TGCGCCAGCAGCTACACAAGCACAGATACGCAGTATTTT. Amino acid sequence: CASSYTSTDTQYF. Together with reference TRBV5-1 and TRBJ2-3, the CDR3 gives the full variable domain: KAGVTQTPRYLIKTRGQQVTLSCSPISGHRSVSWYQQTPGQGLQFLFEYFSETQRNKGNFPGRFSGRQFSNSRSEMNVSTLELGDSALYLCASSYTSTDTQYFGPGTRLTVL.

The rearrangement uses TRBV10-1 and TRBJ2-2, with 7 bases fitting TRBD2. Trimming cost V 5 bases and J 6 bases; bases outside gene matches: 6. Germline V CDR1 and CDR2: WNHNN, SYGVQD (reference sequence). CDR3 length equals 14 residues. The CDR3 nucleotides read TGCGCCAGCAGTACCGGGACTATCGCCGGGGAGCTGTTTTTT. Its translation: CASSTGTIAGELFF.

The chain is built from TRBV2 and TRBJ2-6; D gene uncertain. The CDR3 sequence is 12 residues long. Germline CDR1 is SNHLY and CDR2 is FYNNEI. With 6 bases removed from V and 4 bases from J, the gap between germline ends came to 4 bases. CDR3 DNA: TGTGCCAGCAGGGCCGGGGCCAACGTCCTGACTTTC. It yields the protein CASRAGANVLTF.

V is TRBV5-1 and J is TRBJ2-3; tentative D call: TRBD2 (5 bases). Germline CDR1 and CDR2: SGHRS and YFSETQ. V was trimmed by 4 bases and J by 1 base, leaving 19 bases between them. This CDR3 contains 17 residues. The CDR3 sequence is CASSTGPRRGGTDTQYF. CDR3 bases: TGCGCCAGCAGCACCGGACCACGACGGGGAGGCACAGATACGCAGTATTTT. Full variable domain (remainder filled in from reference TRBV5-1 and TRBJ2-3): KAGVTQTPRYLIKTRGQQVTLSCSPISGHRSVSWYQQTPGQGLQFLFEYFSETQRNKGNFPGRFSGRQFSNSRSEMNVSTLELGDSALYLCASSTGPRRGGTDTQYFGPGTRLTVL.

V gene TRBV29-1 combines with J gene TRBJ2-6; D is perhaps TRBD1 (5 bases). CDR1 is SQVTM and CDR2 is ANQGSEA in the germline V gene. V lost 4 bases, J lost 3 bases, and 10 bases lay in between. This CDR3 has 14 amino acids. The CDR3 loop reads CSVAAGFGANVLTF. In nucleotides, the CDR3 is TGCAGCGTTGCGGCAGGGTTTGGGGCCAACGTCCTGACTTTC. Supplemented by reference TRBV29-1 and TRBJ2-6, the full variable domain reads SAVISQKPSRDICQRGTSLTIQCQVDSQVTMMFWYRQQPGQSLTLIATANQGSEATYESGFVIDKFPISRPNLTFSTLTVSNMSPEDSSIYLCSVAAGFGANVLTFGAGSRLTVL.

The J gene is TRBJ2-5, the V gene TRBV5-4, with 13 bases identical to TRBD2. Trimming cost V 4 bases and J 4 bases; bases outside gene matches: 10. CDR3 length: 17 residues. Per the germline V gene, CDR1 is SGHNT and CDR2 is YYREEE (reference sequence). The CDR3 sequence: CASSAGTSGTSGETQYF. CDR3 DNA sequence: TGTGCCAGCAGCGCGGGGACTAGCGGGACAAGCGGAGAGACCCAGTACTTC.

This clone was observed a handful of times. The genes are TRBV10-3 and TRBJ1-1, with D hard to call. CDR1 ENHRY and CDR2 SYGVKD come from the germline V gene. CDR3 length: 14 amino acids. Deletions cut 3 bases from V and 5 bases from J, with 13 bases between. The CDR3 loop is CAISDFAARTEAFF. DNA for the CDR3: TGTGCCATCAGTGATTTCGCCGCGAGAACTGAAGCTTTCTTT.

The CDR3 here is CASSFSGTSKNIQYF. The CDR3 DNA reads as TGTGCCAGCAGCTTCTCCGGGACTTCCAAAAACATTCAGTACTTC. V and J are TRBV7-2 and TRBJ2-4; the D gene is possibly TRBD2 (6 bases). Trimming removed 3 bases at V and 2 bases at J, with 11 bases between. The CDR3 loop spans 15 amino acids. Germline CDR1 is SGHTA and CDR2 is FQGNSA. The full variable domain, its missing parts supplied by reference TRBV7-2 and TRBJ2-4, is GAGVSQSPSNKVTEKGKDVELRCDPISGHTALYWYRQSLGQGLEFLIYFQGNSAPDKSGLPSDRFSAERTGGSVSTLTIQRTQQEDSAVYLCASSFSGTSKNIQYFGAGTRLSVL.

For the CDR3, the DNA is TGCGCCAGCAGCTTGGTTCTGGGGGCGCCGGTCGGGGAGCTGTTTTTT. It translates to CASSLVLGAPVGELFF. The chain uses TRBV5-1 and TRBJ2-2; tentatively, D is TRBD1 (6 bases). This CDR3 has 16 residues. The V gene's germline CDR1 is SGHRS and CDR2 YFSETQ. With 0 bases removed from V and 7 bases from J, the gap between germline ends came to 16 bases.

CDR3 sequence: CASSFGTSTDTQYF. CDR3 coding DNA: TGTGCCAGCAGCTTCGGGACTAGCACAGATACGCAGTATTTT. The chain employs TRBV5-6 and TRBJ2-3; TRBD2 is a possible D gene (6 bases). Trimming left V 2 bases short and J 0 bases short, with 7 bases between. The CDR3 consists of 14 residues. CDR1 and CDR2 (germline): SGHDT, YYEEEE.

The chain links TRBV9 to TRBJ2-7, with 10 bases that match TRBD1. Trimming at V came to 3 bases and at J to 4 bases, leaving 7 bases not matched to a gene. Germline values: CDR1 SGDLS, CDR2 YYNGEE. CDR3 length equals 15 residues. As DNA, the CDR3 is TGTGCCAGCAGCGCCAATCCGGGACAGGGGTACGAGCAGTACTTC. Its protein is CASSANPGQGYEQYF. The full variable domain, completed using reference TRBV9 and TRBJ2-7, is DSGVTQTPKHLITATGQRVTLRCSPRSGDLSVYWYQQSLDQGLQFLIQYYNGEERAKGNILERFSAQQFPDLHSELNLSSLELGDSALYFCASSANPGQGYEQYFGPGTRLTVT.

The chain links TRBV27 to TRBJ2-5, with TRBD2 matching over 14 bases. CDR1 and CDR2 (germline): MNHEY, SMNVEV (reference sequence). The CDR3 contains 17 residues. V dropped 6 bases and J dropped 5; count of bases not matched to a gene: 11. Written as DNA, the CDR3 is TGTGCCAGCAGCCGACTAGCGGGGGGGCCCTTTGGGGAGACCCAGTACTTC. Protein product: CASSRLAGGPFGETQYF.

In the case of this clone: The junction departs from the called germline gene at one end, perhaps through a read error. This chain links TRBV7-9 with TRBJ2-3; 8 bases line up with TRBD2. The CDR3 contains 16 residues. CDR1 and CDR2 (germline): SEHNR, FQNEAQ (reference sequence). This chain's CDR3 is CSSSQILAASTDTQYF. The DNA for the CDR3 is TGTTCCAGCAGCCAAATACTAGCGGCTAGCACAGATACGCAGTATTTT.

V and J are TRBV4-1 and TRBJ1-2; D is uncertain. The CDR3 has 13 residues. Germline lookup yields CDR1 MGHRA and CDR2 YSYEKL. The ends were cut back, 4 bases at V and 0 bases at J, with 6 bases in the middle. The CDR3 DNA reads TGCGCCAGCAGCCTGGAGGCTAACTATGGCTACACCTTC. Amino acids: CASSLEANYGYTF.

The V and J genes are TRBV6-6 and TRBJ2-3; 11 bases are shared with TRBD2. CDR1 is MNHNY, CDR2 SVGAGI, per germline (reference sequence). V was clipped by 6 bases and J by 4 bases; unmatched bases: 6. The CDR3 consists of 15 residues. The CDR3 protein is CASSLGLAGSDTQYF. CDR3 DNA sequence: TGTGCCAGCAGCTTAGGACTAGCGGGCTCAGATACGCAGTATTTT.

The genes are TRBV13 and TRBJ1-2, with D perhaps matching TRBD1 (5 bases). V was clipped by 2 bases and J by 6 bases, with 10 bases between them. The CDR3 consists of 13 residues. CDR1 is PRHDT and CDR2 is FYEKMQ in the germline V gene (reference sequence). The CDR3 DNA sequence: TGTGCCAGCAGCTTACCAGGGTTCGATGGCTACACCTTC. It encodes CASSLPGFDGYTF.

The chain couples TRBV9 to TRBJ2-3; D is possibly TRBD1 (5 bases). CDR1 and CDR2 (germline): SGDLS, YYNGEE. CDR3 length: 15 residues. V was clipped by 0 bases and J by 3 bases, with 11 bases between them. The CDR3 nucleotides are TGTGCCAGCAGCGTAGATTCGACAGCGACAGATACGCAGTATTTT. Translated, it gives CASSVDSTATDTQYF.

The chain combines TRBV4-1 with TRBJ2-1; maybe TRBD1 (6 bases). This CDR3 has 16 amino acids. V lost 3 bases to trimming and J lost 4 bases, with 16 bases between them. Germline CDR1 and CDR2: MGHRA and YSYEKL. The CDR3 coding sequence is TGCGCCAGCAGCCACTCTCCGGGACACCCATACAATGAGCAGTTCTTC. This encodes CASSHSPGHPYNEQFF.

In its sample, this clone was seen once. The chain combines TRBV2 with TRBJ1-5; D might be TRBD1 (5 bases). V gave up 4 bases and J gave up 8 bases, with 12 bases separating them. The germline gives CDR1 SNHLY, CDR2 FYNNEI. This CDR3 has 13 amino acids. The CDR3 nucleotides are TGTGCCAGCAGTGCGGAGGGGCGGGAGCCCCAGCATTTT. As protein: CASSAEGREPQHF.

This chain connects TRBV25-1 to TRBJ2-1; the match to TRBD1 covers 7 bases. This CDR3 has 15 amino acids. The germline CDR1 and CDR2 sequences are MGHDK and SYGVNS. V gave up 8 bases and J gave up 0 bases; unmatched junction bases: 7. Here the CDR3 DNA reads TGTGCCAGCTCGGGACAGATAAGCTCCTACAATGAGCAGTTCTTC. Translating it yields CASSGQISSYNEQFF.

The chain uses TRBV2 and TRBJ1-2; 11 nucleotides agree with TRBD1. The germline gives CDR1 SNHLY, CDR2 FYNNEI. This CDR3 is 15 amino acids long. Germline trimming cut 6 bases from V and 5 bases from J; bases unmatched to any gene: 8. The CDR3 DNA follows: TGTGCCAGCAGCCGGACAGGGGGCGAGGGTTATGGCTACACCTTC. The encoded protein is CASSRTGGEGYGYTF.

The V gene is TRBV6-1, the J gene TRBJ2-1; TRBD2 might be the D (6 bases). The germline CDR1 and CDR2 sequences are MNHNS and SASEGT. This CDR3 is 15 amino acids long. Deletions cut 4 bases from V and 10 bases from J, with 20 bases between. CDR3 DNA: TGTGCCAGCAGTGGTGATTATGTGCCTGGGGGGGAGCAGTTCTTC. It specifies CASSGDYVPGGEQFF.

The chain couples TRBV28 to TRBJ2-7, with TRBD1 as a possible D gene (5 bases). Germline CDR1 MDHEN, CDR2 SYDVKM. V lost 7 bases and J lost 4, with 14 bases in between. CDR3 length: 13 amino acids. The CDR3 DNA is TGTGCCAGCAAATTTGAGGACAAATACGAGCAGTACTTC. This encodes CASKFEDKYEQYF.

V and J are TRBV7-9 and TRBJ1-1, with 8 nucleotides matching TRBD1. The CDR3 extends over 13 amino acids. Germline CDR1 SEHNR, CDR2 FQNEAQ (reference sequence). V was clipped by 3 bases and J by 7 bases; unmatched bases: 4. The DNA of the CDR3 is TGTGCCAGCAGCTTTCAGGGGGCAATTGAAGCTTTCTTT. This gives the protein CASSFQGAIEAFF.

This chain connects TRBV27 to TRBJ2-7; 9 nucleotides match TRBD2. The CDR3 loop spans 14 amino acids. Germline CDR1 MNHEY, CDR2 SMNVEV (reference sequence). V dropped 2 bases and J dropped 5; count of bases not matched to a gene: 4. This chain's CDR3 is CASSLSGGKNEQYF. CDR3 nucleotides: TGTGCCAGCAGTTTAAGCGGGGGGAAGAACGAGCAGTACTTC.

On this clone itself: A far larger clone lies a single base away; this is likely a read error. V gene TRBV4-3 combines with J gene TRBJ1-4, with 7 bases lining up with TRBD1. The V and J ends lost 0 bases and 7 bases, in that order; junction bases with no gene match: 8. Germline lookup yields CDR1 LGHNA and CDR2 YSLEER. The length of the CDR3 is 16 residues. The CDR3 bases are TGCGCCAGCAGCCAAGAGGGGTCAGGGGGAAGTGAAAAACTGTTTTTT. It encodes CASSQEGSGGSEKLFF.

The rearrangement uses TRBV29-1 and TRBJ2-7, with 7 bases identical to TRBD1. The CDR3 has 13 residues. CDR1 and CDR2 from the germline V gene are SQVTM and ANQGSEA. The J segment lost 3 bases and the V segment lost 2 bases, leaving 4 bases of the junction unmatched. CDR3 in amino acids: CSVEQGVGYEQYF. CDR3 sequence (DNA): TGCAGCGTTGAACAGGGGGTAGGCTACGAGCAGTACTTC.